This TCR beta chain was obtained from a study of PD-1 blockade in classical Hodgkin lymphoma. Comment on this clone: Antigen: not known.

The time point was: cycle 4 day 1 (C4D1), after more than five weeks of nivolumab. There was relapse after autologous stem cell transplantation in every patient, and there was variation in brentuximab vedotin exposure. Findings and limits, study-wide: According to reports, newly diagnosed patients had lower baseline TCR diversity than healthy donors, and relapsed/refractory patients had lower baseline TCR diversity still.

The V gene end was trimmed by 6 bases and the J gene end by 2 bases; junction bases not matched to a gene: 6. The CDR3 consists of 14 residues. Germline V gene sequence: CDR1 MNHEY, CDR2 SMNVEV (reference sequence). The method was immunoSEQ multiplex PCR; TCRdb's version includes in-frame clones alone and lacks a portion of them. This sample has 80,000 to 100,000 clones; 85% to 95% occur once, and the top ten carry roughly 1.9%. J is TRBJ2-7 and V is TRBV27; 8 bases map to TRBD1. The source is a human donor with classical Hodgkin lymphoma. The material sequenced was peripheral blood mononuclear cells (PBMCs), taken before the fourth cycle of nivolumab. CDR3 loop: CASSQDRGPYEQYF. DNA for the CDR3: TGTGCCAGCAGCCAAGACAGGGGACCCTACGAGCAGTACTTC.